These 15 T cell receptor beta chains came from one sample sequenced in a study of Tregs in tolerant kidney transplant recipients. Repertoires were generated with immunoSEQ multiplex PCR, while TCRdb's copy carries only in-frame clones and drops some. Here the sample spans 200,000 to 300,000 clones, more than 65% being singletons. The sequencing input was CD4+ T cells from blood. The receptors here all came from a human donor in good health.

The chain joins TRBV5-6 to TRBJ1-2, with D unresolved. CDR3 length: 17 amino acids. The V end was cut by 4 bases, the J end by 0 bases, with 19 bases between. Germline CDR1 SGHDT, CDR2 YYEEEE. The CDR3 here is CASSPRNVAGSNYGYTF. The CDR3 nucleotides read TGTGCCAGCAGCCCACGCAACGTCGCCGGGTCTAACTATGGCTACACCTTC.

The J gene is TRBJ2-5, the V gene TRBV7-9; D ambiguous. Germline V CDR1 and CDR2: SEHNR, FQNEAQ (reference sequence). The V and J ends lost 2 bases and 2 bases respectively, with 9 bases between them. The CDR3 runs 14 residues. The CDR3 nucleotides read TGTGCCAGCAGCTTATCCAGTACTCAAGAGACCCAGTACTTC. It specifies CASSLSSTQETQYF.

This clone was seen only once. The genes are TRBV7-9 and TRBJ2-7; 10 bases line up with TRBD2. The germline gives CDR1 SEHNR, CDR2 FQNEAQ (reference sequence). The V gene end was trimmed by 5 bases and the J gene end by 6 bases; junction bases not matched to a gene: 19. CDR3 length: 18 residues. The CDR3: CASSTTAWLAGDSGEQYF. In DNA, the CDR3 is TGTGCCAGCAGCACCACGGCCTGGCTAGCGGGAGACAGCGGCGAGCAGTACTTC.

This sequence joins TRBV19 and TRBJ2-7; weak D call: TRBD1 (6 bases). V was clipped by 6 bases and J by 2 bases, with 17 bases between them. Germline CDR1 LNHDA, CDR2 SQIVND (reference sequence). CDR3 length: 15 residues. CDR3 residues: CASSPQGQGTYEQYF. Written as DNA, the CDR3 is TGTGCCAGTAGCCCCCAGGGGCAGGGGACCTACGAGCAGTACTTC.

This chain connects TRBV9 to TRBJ2-1, with 7 nucleotides matching TRBD2. Trimming cost V 0 bases and J 4 bases; bases outside gene matches: 4. CDR3 size: 15 residues. The germline V gene has CDR1 SGDLS and CDR2 YYNGEE. The CDR3 nucleotides read TGTGCCAGCAGCGTAGCTGGGGACTATTACAATGAGCAGTTCTTC. The encoded protein is CASSVAGDYYNEQFF.

The chain couples TRBV19 to TRBJ2-3; D is ambiguous. Trimming shortened V by 2 bases and J by 6 bases, and 9 bases separated the two germline ends. CDR1 and CDR2 (germline): LNHDA, SQIVND (reference sequence). The CDR3 runs to 13 residues. Here the CDR3 DNA reads TGTGCCAGTAGTATAAAGAGCGACGATACGCAGTATTTT. This encodes CASSIKSDDTQYF.

The J gene is TRBJ2-2, the V gene TRBV6-5; D is ambiguous. Germline V gives CDR1 MNHEY, CDR2 SVGAGI. The CDR3 spans 14 residues. Trimming stripped 7 bases from V and 2 bases from J, with 11 bases between. Here the CDR3 reads CASTRTPNTGELFF. The CDR3 region has the DNA TGTGCCAGCACCCGGACCCCCAACACCGGGGAGCTGTTTTTT.

This clone was detected a few times. This sequence joins TRBV5-1 and TRBJ2-1; D gene uncertain. Germline CDR1 and CDR2: SGHRS and YFSETQ. V gave up 0 bases and J gave up 9 bases, with 22 bases separating them. This CDR3 has 17 residues. The CDR3 is CASSLAGPNPNNVEQFF. DNA for the CDR3: TGCGCCAGCAGCTTGGCCGGGCCTAACCCCAACAATGTTGAGCAGTTCTTC.

V gene TRBV29-1 combines with J gene TRBJ2-1; 9 bases are shared with TRBD1. Germline CDR1 is SQVTM and CDR2 is ANQGSEA. J was trimmed by 5 bases and V by 8 bases; bases with no gene match: 4. This CDR3 region has 12 residues. CDR3 sequence (DNA): TGCAGCACCCGACAGGGGGACAATGAGCAGTTCTTC. As protein: CSTRQGDNEQFF.

V usage is TRBV13 and J usage is TRBJ2-3; 7 bases are a match to TRBD2. The length of the CDR3 is 17 residues. The germline V gene encodes CDR1 PRHDT and CDR2 FYEKMQ (reference sequence). Trimming took 5 bases from V and 2 from J; bases not matched to a gene: 13. CDR3 nucleotide sequence: TGTGCCAGCAGCCCCCCCTGGGAGGCGGGGGACACAGATACGCAGTATTTT. It yields the protein CASSPPWEAGDTDTQYF.

CDR3 bases: TGTGCCACCAGCAGAGTCGGTAGCGGGAGGTTCTCCTACAATGAGCAGTTCTTC. It codes for CATSRVGSGRFSYNEQFF. V is TRBV15 and J is TRBJ2-1, with 10 bases that match TRBD2. Per the germline V gene, CDR1 is LNHNV and CDR2 is YYDKDF (reference sequence). CDR3 length: 18 amino acids. With 1 base clipped from V and 0 bases from J, the junction kept 6 bases outside the gene matches.

This clone occurred a few times. DNA of the CDR3: TGTGCCAGCAGCCAAACGCATCTTCAACTAGGCGATGAGCAGTTCTTC. Its translation: CASSQTHLQLGDEQFF. The chain joins TRBV4-2 to TRBJ2-1, with a tentative D call TRBD2 (5 bases). Germline loops: CDR1 LGHNA, CDR2 YNFKEQ. V shed 2 bases and J shed 8 bases, with 19 bases lying between them. The length of the CDR3 is 16 residues.

V and J are TRBV11-2 and TRBJ2-7; the D is unclear. Germline CDR1 reads SGHAT; CDR2 reads FQNNGV. The CDR3 is made up of 15 amino acids. V was trimmed by 1 base and J by 0 bases, leaving 10 bases between them. The CDR3, as DNA: TGTGCCAGCAGCTTAGTCCTAACAGTCTCCTACGAGCAGTACTTC. Its protein is CASSLVLTVSYEQYF.

V is TRBV7-6 and J is TRBJ2-7, with D perhaps TRBD2 (5 bases). Deletions cut 0 bases from V and 4 bases from J, with 13 bases between. The CDR3 length is 15 residues. Germline V lookup: CDR1 SGHVS, CDR2 FNYEAQ. In DNA form, the CDR3 reads TGTGCCAGCAGCTTAGCGTCAGGACTGGGATACGAGCAGTACTTC. Its translation: CASSLASGLGYEQYF. The full variable domain, with the rest looked up from reference TRBV7-6 and TRBJ2-7, is GAGVSQSPRYKVTKRGQDVALRCDPISGHVSLYWYRQALGQGPEFLTYFNYEAQQDKSGLPNDRFSAERPEGSISTLTIQRTEQRDSAMYRCASSLASGLGYEQYFGPGTRLTVT.

The chain has TRBV7-2 and TRBJ1-3; 7 nucleotides agree with TRBD1. Germline V gene lookup returns CDR1 SGHTA and CDR2 FQGNSA. V lost 5 bases to trimming and J lost 8 bases; unmatched junction nucleotides: 12. The CDR3 has 15 amino acids. CDR3 loop: CASSRQGTGLDTIYF. DNA for the CDR3: TGTGCCAGCAGCAGACAGGGTACCGGCCTAGACACCATATATTTT.